A selection of T cell receptor beta chains follows, all from one sample in a study of blood T cells in healthy people across ages. Each CDR3 protein is one row after TCRdb ran MiXCR on the 5' RACE reads. The table includes hundreds of thousands of distinct CDR3 sequences, more than 40% detected once. Material: blood. The receptors originated from a woman aged 55-69 years in good health. The CDR3 runs from the conserved cysteine through the conserved F or W. A D gene is named only where the DNA matches it firmly. Only part of the rows carry a size: once, few, many, or a class if the clone is expanded.

CDR3aa: CASSSRQGLAGVPGSEQFF; CDR3nt: TGTGCCAGCAGCAGCCGACAGGGACTAGCGGGAGTCCCGGGGAGTGAGCAGTTCTTC; abundance: few; d_gene: TRBD2; v_gene: TRBV5-6; j_gene: TRBJ2-1; len: 19
CDR3aa: CASSRVGTGGSYEQYF; CDR3nt: TGCGCCAGCAGCCGCGTCGGGACAGGGGGTTCCTACGAGCAGTACTTC; abundance: NA; d_gene: TRBD1; v_gene: TRBV4-1; j_gene: TRBJ2-7; len: 16
CDR3aa: CASSRWTGSGEKLFF; CDR3nt: TGTGCCAGCAGCAGATGGACAGGGTCTGGTGAAAAACTGTTTTTT; abundance: NA; d_gene: TRBD1; v_gene: TRBV7-2; j_gene: TRBJ1-4; len: 15
CDR3aa: CASSQGTETYEQYF; CDR3nt: TGTGCCAGCAGCCAAGGGACAGAGACCTACGAGCAGTACTTC; abundance: NA; d_gene: NA; v_gene: TRBV4-2; j_gene: TRBJ2-7; len: 14
CDR3aa: CSAGDMGYGYTF; CDR3nt: TGCAGTGCCGGGGACATGGGATATGGCTACACCTTC; abundance: NA; d_gene: NA; v_gene: TRBV20-1; j_gene: TRBJ1-2; len: 12
CDR3aa: CASSTLRASGHSTDTQYF; CDR3nt: TGTGCCAGCAGCACCCTAAGGGCTAGCGGACATAGCACAGATACGCAGTATTTT; abundance: NA; d_gene: NA; v_gene: TRBV21-1; j_gene: TRBJ2-3; len: 18
CDR3aa: CSVGGGASGATDTQYF; CDR3nt: TGCAGCGTTGGTGGCGGGGCTAGCGGAGCCACAGATACGCAGTATTTT; abundance: few; d_gene: TRBD2; v_gene: TRBV29-1; j_gene: TRBJ2-3; len: 16
CDR3aa: CASMEGDRRETQYF; CDR3nt: TGTGCCAGCATGGAAGGGGACAGAAGAGAGACCCAGTACTTC; abundance: once; d_gene: TRBD1; v_gene: TRBV28; j_gene: TRBJ2-5; len: 14
CDR3aa: CASSWGTYSGEQYF; CDR3nt: TGCGCCAGCAGCTGGGGGACATATTCAGGCGAGCAGTACTTC; abundance: NA; d_gene: NA; v_gene: TRBV5-1; j_gene: TRBJ2-7; len: 14
CDR3aa: CSASVGVSYGYTF; CDR3nt: TGCAGTGCTAGTGTAGGGGTCTCCTATGGCTACACCTTC; abundance: NA; d_gene: NA; v_gene: TRBV20-1; j_gene: TRBJ1-2; len: 13
CDR3aa: CASSLRTSGRADTQYF; CDR3nt: TGTGCCAGCAGCCTAAGGACTAGCGGGAGGGCAGATACGCAGTATTTT; abundance: NA; d_gene: TRBD2; v_gene: TRBV7-8; j_gene: TRBJ2-3; len: 16
CDR3aa: CASSPQLAGGNGQYF; CDR3nt: TGTGCCAGCAGCCCGCAACTAGCGGGAGGCAATGGGCAGTACTTC; abundance: NA; d_gene: TRBD2; v_gene: TRBV7-7; j_gene: TRBJ2-5; len: 15
CDR3aa: CATKRGHGETQYF; CDR3nt: TGTGCCACTAAGAGAGGACACGGGGAGACCCAGTACTTC; abundance: NA; d_gene: NA; v_gene: TRBV6-2/TRBV6-3; j_gene: TRBJ2-5; len: 13
CDR3aa: CASKLGLADNQPQHF; CDR3nt: TGTGCCAGCAAATTAGGGTTGGCTGACAATCAGCCCCAGCATTTT; abundance: NA; d_gene: NA; v_gene: TRBV2; j_gene: TRBJ1-5; len: 15
CDR3aa: CASSLSTNNEQFF; CDR3nt: TGCGCCAGCAGCTTGTCGACAAACAATGAGCAGTTCTTC; abundance: NA; d_gene: NA; v_gene: TRBV5-1; j_gene: TRBJ2-1; len: 13
CDR3aa: CASSLEGTATYEQYF; CDR3nt: TGTGCCAGCAGCTTGGAGGGGACAGCTACCTACGAGCAGTACTTC; abundance: NA; d_gene: TRBD1; v_gene: TRBV5-6; j_gene: TRBJ2-7; len: 15
CDR3aa: CASSDSGTRTDTQYF; CDR3nt: TGTGCCAGCAGTGATAGCGGGACTCGCACAGATACGCAGTATTTT; abundance: NA; d_gene: TRBD2; v_gene: TRBV25-1; j_gene: TRBJ2-3; len: 15
CDR3aa: CASSSDLHHNEQFF; CDR3nt: TGCGCCAGCAGCTCGGATTTACATCACAATGAGCAGTTCTTC; abundance: few; d_gene: NA; v_gene: TRBV4-3; j_gene: TRBJ2-1; len: 14
CDR3aa: CSARDRRVPDTQYF; CDR3nt: TGCAGTGCTAGAGATAGGAGGGTCCCAGATACGCAGTATTTT; abundance: NA; d_gene: NA; v_gene: TRBV20-1; j_gene: TRBJ2-3; len: 14
CDR3aa: CSASYGRDEQYF; CDR3nt: TGCAGTGCTAGCTACGGGAGGGACGAGCAGTACTTC; abundance: NA; d_gene: TRBD2; v_gene: TRBV20-1; j_gene: TRBJ2-7; len: 12
CDR3aa: CASSCSGGSDIQYF; CDR3nt: TGTGCCAGCAGCTGCTCGGGGGGCTCGGACATTCAGTACTTC; abundance: once; d_gene: NA; v_gene: TRBV7-9; j_gene: TRBJ2-4; len: 14
CDR3aa: CASSLDRSGAQYF; CDR3nt: TGTGCCAGCAGCTTAGACCGTAGCGGTGCGCAGTATTTT; abundance: few; d_gene: NA; v_gene: TRBV7-2; j_gene: TRBJ2-3; len: 13
CDR3aa: CSARNSRATGFNSPLHF; CDR3nt: TGCAGTGCTAGGAATAGCCGGGCCACGGGATTTAATTCACCCCTCCACTTT; abundance: few; d_gene: NA; v_gene: TRBV20-1; j_gene: TRBJ1-6; len: 17